This is a list of T cell receptor beta chains from one sample in a study of neoadjuvant nivolumab and ipilimumab in lung cancer. Profiled with immunoSEQ multiplex PCR; TCRdb holds only in-frame clones, not every one. The table records 45,000 to 55,000 clones, 80% to 90% of them present only once. Sequencing was performed on blood, taken before neoadjuvant nivolumab, alone or with ipilimumab. These receptor sequences come from an adult with non-small cell lung cancer. Some clones in this sample may be carry-over from other donors' samples. The CDR3 runs from the conserved cysteine through the conserved F or W. The D gene is left open where the match is weak. For some rows the clone size is stated as once, few or many, or as a class when expanded; others skip it.

cdr3_length	v_call	d_call	j_call	clone_size	cdr3_nt	cdr3_aa
13	TRBV30	-	TRBJ2-5	-	TGTGCCTGGAGTGTACAAAGTTACGAGACCCAGTACTTC	CAWSVQSYETQYF
12	TRBV30	-	TRBJ1-2	-	TGTGCCTGGAGTGTACGAGGGGCCGACTACACCTTC	CAWSVRGADYTF
13	TRBV5-1	-	TRBJ1-2	-	TGCGCCAGCAGCCCAGACACCTCCTATGGCTACACCTTC	CASSPDTSYGYTF
15	TRBV7-9	TRBD2	TRBJ2-1	-	TGTGCCAGCAGCTTATCACAGCGGGAGCGAAATGAGCAGTTCTTC	CASSLSQRERNEQFF
17	TRBV5-1	TRBD1	TRBJ1-2	once	TGCGCCAGCAGCTTGGGGGACAGGGGGTTAGCTAACTATGGCTACACCTTC	CASSLGDRGLANYGYTF
14	TRBV4-1	-	TRBJ2-5	-	TGCGCCAGCAGCCGGACAGAGTACCAAGAGACCCAGTACTTC	CASSRTEYQETQYF
17	TRBV9	TRBD2	TRBJ2-1	-	TGTGCCAGCAGCGTAACTAGCGGGGCCAGCTCCTACAATGAGCAGTTCTTC	CASSVTSGASSYNEQFF
15	TRBV18	-	TRBJ2-2	-	TGTGCCAGCTCATACGACCGCGGGCGGACCGGGGAGCTGTTTTTT	CASSYDRGRTGELFF
15	TRBV7-3	-	TRBJ2-5	-	TGTGCCAGCAGACGCGAGTGGCGGATGGAAGAGACCCAGTACTTC	CASRREWRMEETQYF
14	TRBV29-1	TRBD2	TRBJ2-2	-	TGCAGCGTAGAGGGCGGGAGGGCCCCCGGGGAGCTGTTTTTT	CSVEGGRAPGELFF
12	TRBV4-3	-	TRBJ1-1	-	TGCGCCAGCAGCCAGGAGAACACTGAAGCTTTCTTT	CASSQENTEAFF
18	TRBV4-3	TRBD2	TRBJ2-3	once	TGCGCCAGCAGCCAAGACGCAAGCGGGAGGGCCTTGGGGGATACGCAGTATTTT	CASSQDASGRALGDTQYF
13	TRBV15	-	TRBJ2-5	-	TGTGCCACCAGCATGGACGAGCTGAGGACCCAGTACTTC	CATSMDELRTQYF
12	TRBV7-9	-	TRBJ1-5	-	TGTGCCAGCAGCACTCCCAATCAGCCCCAGCATTTT	CASSTPNQPQHF
15	TRBV6-5	-	TRBJ2-7	few	TGTGCCAGCAGCCCCGCTCCAGGGGCAACGGGAGAGCAGTACTTC	CASSPAPGATGEQYF